This T cell receptor beta chain emerged from a study of cytomegalovirus exposure and HLA in healthy donors. Trimming took 1 base from V and 9 from J, leaving 13 bases between them. CDR1 and CDR2 (germline): SGHTA, FQGNSA. This CDR3 has 14 amino acids. Use of 60 Vbeta and 13 Jbeta primers characterized the PCR. Here immunoSEQ multiplex PCR was the method, and the copy in TCRdb shows in-frame clones only, minus some. The sample has tens of thousands of clones, over 70% seen once. Sequenced sample: PBMCs. The TCR comes from a male donor in good health and CMV-seropositive. The V call is TRBV7-2, the J call TRBJ2-1; unclear D gene. The CDR3 sequence: CASSLGVASSEQFF. The CDR3 DNA follows: TGTGCCAGCAGCTTAGGCGTTGCGTCCTCTGAGCAGTTCTTC.